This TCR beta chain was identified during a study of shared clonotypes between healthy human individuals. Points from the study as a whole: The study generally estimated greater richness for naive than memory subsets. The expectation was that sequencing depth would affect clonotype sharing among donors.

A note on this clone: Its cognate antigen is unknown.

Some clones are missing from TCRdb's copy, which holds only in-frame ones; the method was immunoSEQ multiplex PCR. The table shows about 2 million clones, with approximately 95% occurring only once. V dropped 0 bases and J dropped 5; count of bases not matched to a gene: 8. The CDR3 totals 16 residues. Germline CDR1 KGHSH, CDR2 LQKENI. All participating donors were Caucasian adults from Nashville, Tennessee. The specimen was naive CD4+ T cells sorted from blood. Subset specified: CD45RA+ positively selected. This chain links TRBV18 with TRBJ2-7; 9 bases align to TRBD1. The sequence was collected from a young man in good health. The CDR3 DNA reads TGTGCCAGCTCACCACCCTTGACAGGGGGTGACAACGAGCAGTACTTC. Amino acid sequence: CASSPPLTGGDNEQYF.